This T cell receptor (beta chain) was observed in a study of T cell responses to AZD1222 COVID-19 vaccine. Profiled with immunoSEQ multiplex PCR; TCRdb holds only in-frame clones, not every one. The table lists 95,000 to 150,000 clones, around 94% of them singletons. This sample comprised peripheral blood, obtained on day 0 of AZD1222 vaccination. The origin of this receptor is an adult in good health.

CDR3 sequence reads: CASSAPDGKNIQYF. CDR3 DNA sequence: TGTGCCAGCAGCGCCCCGGACGGGAAAAACATTCAGTACTTC. J is TRBJ2-4 and V is TRBV9; D ambiguous. Trimming took off 3 bases at V and 4 bases at J, with 11 bases between the two ends. CDR3 length: 14 amino acids. Germline values: CDR1 SGDLS, CDR2 YYNGEE.